This T cell receptor (beta chain) was found in a study of blood T cell repertoires in COVID-19. The CDR3 has 12 residues. V was trimmed by 2 bases and J by 3 bases, leaving 4 bases between them. Germline CDR1 is MNHNY and CDR2 is SVGAGI (reference sequence). Method: immunoSEQ multiplex PCR; TCRdb's copy keeps in-frame clones and lacks some. The sample gives 150,000 to 200,000 clones, approximately 89% of which show up once; around 3.3% is in the top ten. The V gene is TRBV6-6, the J gene TRBJ1-1, with D uncertain. Specimen: peripheral blood. The clonotype comes from a man between 70 and 80 years old with acute or convalescent COVID-19. The CDR3 is CASSYRDTEAFF. The CDR3 DNA sequence: TGTGCCAGCAGTTACCGGGACACTGAAGCTTTCTTT.